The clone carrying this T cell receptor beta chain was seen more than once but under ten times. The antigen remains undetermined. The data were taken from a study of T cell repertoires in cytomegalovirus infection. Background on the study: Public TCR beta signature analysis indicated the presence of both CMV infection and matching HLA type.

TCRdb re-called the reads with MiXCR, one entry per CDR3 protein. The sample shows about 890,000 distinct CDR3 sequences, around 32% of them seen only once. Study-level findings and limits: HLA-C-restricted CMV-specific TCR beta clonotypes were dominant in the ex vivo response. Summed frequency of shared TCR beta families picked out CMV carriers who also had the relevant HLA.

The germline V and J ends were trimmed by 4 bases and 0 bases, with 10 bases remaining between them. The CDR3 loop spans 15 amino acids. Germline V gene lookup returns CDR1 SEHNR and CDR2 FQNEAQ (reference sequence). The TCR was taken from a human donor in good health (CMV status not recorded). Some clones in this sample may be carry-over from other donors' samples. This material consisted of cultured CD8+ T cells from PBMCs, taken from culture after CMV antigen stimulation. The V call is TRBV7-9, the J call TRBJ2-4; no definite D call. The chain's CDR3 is CASSSPQLAKNIQYF. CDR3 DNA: TGTGCCAGCAGCTCCCCACAGTTAGCCAAAAACATTCAGTACTTC.